The rows below give T cell receptor beta chains drawn from one sample of a study of CD4 T cells in relation to SARS-CoV-2 and coronaviruses. The data were produced by immunoSEQ multiplex PCR, yet TCRdb's version contains in-frame clones alone and is incomplete. The sample lists tens of thousands of clones, roughly four fifths occurring once. No antigen is known for these receptors. Sequencing was performed on CD4+ T cells from PBMCs, cultured in vitro. Receptors were obtained from a human donor in good health. The CDR3 runs from the conserved cysteine through the conserved F or W. Fields, in order: J gene, D gene, clone size, V gene, CDR3 protein, CDR3 DNA. D genes are given only for firm matches. Where a row states a size, it is once, few, many or the class of an expanded clone; other rows omit it.

>TRBJ2-7|-|once|TRBV4-2
CASSQERLSYEQYF
TGTGCCAGCAGCCAAGAAAGGCTTTCCTACGAGCAGTACTTC
>TRBJ2-7|TRBD2|-|TRBV9
CASSAQAGGPQEQYF
TGTGCCAGCAGCGCTCAAGCGGGAGGGCCTCAGGAGCAGTACTTC
>TRBJ2-7|TRBD2|-|TRBV10-3
CAISGSGASYEQYF
TGTGCCATCAGTGGTAGCGGGGCCTCCTACGAGCAGTACTTC
>TRBJ1-1|-|-|TRBV6-1
CASSETGRNTEAFF
TGTGCCAGCAGTGAAACAGGGAGGAACACTGAAGCTTTCTTT
>TRBJ1-6|-|-|TRBV4-3
CASSQDMENSPLHF
TGCGCCAGCAGCCAAGATATGGAGAATTCACCCCTCCACTTT
>TRBJ2-1|-|-|TRBV9
CASSANPPLSGEGNEQFF
TGTGCCAGCAGCGCTAATCCTCCACTTTCGGGAGAAGGAAATGAGCAGTTCTTC
>TRBJ2-5|TRBD2|-|TRBV7-9
CASSRGDQQETQYF
TGTGCCAGCAGCCGGGGGGACCAACAAGAGACCCAGTACTTC
>TRBJ2-4|-|few|TRBV4-3
CASSQDFNRVGIQYF
TGCGCCAGCAGCCAAGATTTCAACAGGGTGGGCATTCAGTACTTC
>TRBJ2-5|-|-|TRBV7-3
CASSLTGAQETQYF
TGTGCCAGCAGCTTAACGGGGGCTCAAGAGACCCAGTACTTC
>TRBJ1-2|-|-|TRBV6-2/TRBV6-3
CASSYPFNREYGYTF
TGTGCCAGCAGTTACCCATTCAACAGGGAGTATGGCTACACCTTC
>TRBJ2-7|-|-|TRBV7-2
CASSLGEGSSYEQYF
TGTGCCAGCAGCTTAGGAGAGGGTAGCTCCTACGAGCAGTACTTC
>TRBJ2-1|-|few|TRBV15
CATSRVRVEQFF
TGTGCCACCAGCAGAGTTCGGGTTGAGCAGTTCTTC
>TRBJ2-2|-|-|TRBV12-3/TRBV12-4
CASRMGPPGELFF
TGTGCCAGCAGGATGGGTCCCCCCGGGGAGCTGTTTTTT
>TRBJ1-5|-|-|TRBV5-6
CASSRRNNQPQHF
TGTGCCAGCAGCCGGAGAAACAATCAGCCCCAGCATTTT
>TRBJ2-1|TRBD1|-|TRBV3-1/TRBV3-2
CASSLSDRGTYNEQFF
TGTGCCAGCAGCCTTTCGGACAGGGGCACCTACAATGAGCAGTTCTTC
>TRBJ1-6|-|-|TRBV3-1/TRBV3-2
CASSQENQSQNSPLHF
TGTGCCAGCAGCCAAGAAAACCAATCCCAAAATTCACCCCTCCACTTT
>TRBJ2-4|-|-|TRBV29-1
CSVSQEPGGDIQYF
TGCAGCGTAAGTCAGGAGCCCGGAGGGGACATTCAGTACTTC
>TRBJ2-1|-|-|TRBV3-1/TRBV3-2
CASSQVQAGMVGQFF
TGTGCCAGCAGCCAAGTCCAGGCGGGGATGGTCGGGCAGTTCTTC
>TRBJ1-1|-|-|TRBV2
CASSENERVNTEAFF
TGTGCCAGCAGCGAAAATGAGAGGGTGAACACTGAAGCTTTCTTT
>TRBJ1-2|-|-|TRBV24-1
CATSDGRVNYGYTF
TGTGCCACCAGTGACGGCAGGGTGAACTATGGCTACACCTTC
>TRBJ1-2|-|-|TRBV18
CASASGTNYGYTF
TGTGCCAGCGCCTCCGGGACCAACTATGGCTACACCTTC
>TRBJ2-2|-|-|TRBV7-9
CASSPRGTENTGELFF
TGTGCCAGCAGCCCAAGGGGGACGGAGAACACCGGGGAGCTGTTTTTT
>TRBJ1-4|-|-|TRBV4-1
CASSQEFGGGLFF
TGCGCCAGCAGCCAAGAATTCGGGGGGGGACTGTTTTTT
>TRBJ2-5|-|-|TRBV9
CASSVGRYQETQYF
TGTGCCAGCAGCGTAGGGCGGTACCAAGAGACCCAGTACTTC
>TRBJ1-6|-|-|TRBV9
CASSAGSPNSPLHF
TGTGCCAGCAGCGCAGGGAGCCCCAATTCACCCCTCCACTTT
>TRBJ1-1|-|-|TRBV6-2/TRBV6-3
CASSYAGSGAEAFF
TGTGCCAGCAGTTACGCCGGGAGTGGGGCTGAAGCTTTCTTT
>TRBJ1-1|TRBD1|-|TRBV3-1/TRBV3-2
CASSLGQGVNTEAFF
TGTGCCAGCAGCCTCGGACAGGGGGTAAACACTGAAGCTTTCTTT
>TRBJ2-5|-|-|TRBV11-1
CASRGQETQYF
TGTGCCAGCAGAGGTCAAGAGACCCAGTACTTC
>TRBJ2-1|-|few|TRBV2
CASNPGQSPYNEQFF
TGTGCCAGCAACCCTGGACAGTCGCCCTACAATGAGCAGTTCTTC
>TRBJ2-1|TRBD2|-|TRBV11-1
CASSLSSGDYNEQFF
TGTGCCAGCAGCTTAAGTAGCGGGGACTACAATGAGCAGTTCTTC
>TRBJ2-5|-|-|TRBV2
CASAGLQVQETQYF
TGTGCCAGCGCCGGACTGCAAGTTCAAGAGACCCAGTACTTC
>TRBJ1-2|TRBD1|-|TRBV3-1/TRBV3-2
CASSQQGSGGSYGYTF
TGTGCCAGCAGCCAACAAGGCTCAGGGGGCAGCTATGGCTACACCTTC
>TRBJ2-3|-|-|TRBV6-5
CASSYRLSDTQYF
TGTGCCAGCAGTTATCGACTCTCAGATACGCAGTATTTT
>TRBJ1-1|-|-|TRBV2
CASNHLGVRNTEAFF
TGTGCCAGCAACCACTTGGGTGTCCGGAACACTGAAGCTTTCTTT
>TRBJ2-1|TRBD2|-|TRBV27
CASSTPLAGGPNRLRDEQFF
TGTGCCAGCAGTACACCCCTAGCGGGAGGGCCGAACCGACTCAGGGATGAGCAGTTCTTC
>TRBJ1-6|-|-|TRBV6-6
CASSRQVYVSSYNSPLHF
TGTGCCAGCAGCCGACAGGTGTACGTTAGCTCCTATAATTCACCCCTCCACTTT
>TRBJ1-6|TRBD1|-|TRBV5-1
CASSYGDRWSPLHF
TGCGCCAGCAGCTACGGGGACAGGTGGTCACCCCTCCACTTT
>TRBJ2-7|TRBD2|once|TRBV5-1
CASTLVGSGSYEQYF
TGCGCCAGCACCCTAGTAGGAAGCGGGAGCTACGAGCAGTACTTC
>TRBJ2-7|-|-|TRBV2
CASSLQGWSYEQYF
TGTGCCAGCAGTCTACAGGGTTGGTCCTACGAGCAGTACTTC
>TRBJ1-5|-|-|TRBV19
CASNPTDISYSNQPQHF
TGTGCCAGTAACCCCACCGACATCTCCTATAGCAATCAGCCCCAGCATTTT
>TRBJ1-3|TRBD1|-|TRBV5-1
CASSLGDRSSGNTIYF
TGCGCCAGCAGCTTGGGGGACAGGAGCTCTGGAAACACCATATATTTT
>TRBJ1-5|TRBD1|-|TRBV7-7
CASSEQGGNQPQHF
TGTGCCAGCAGCGAACAGGGGGGCAATCAGCCCCAGCATTTT
>TRBJ1-2|-|-|TRBV2
CASAVWLGAANYGYTF
TGTGCCAGCGCCGTGTGGTTAGGTGCGGCTAACTATGGCTACACCTTC
>TRBJ2-5|-|-|TRBV7-9
CASSSTGFGETQYF
TGTGCCAGCAGCTCAACAGGTTTCGGAGAGACCCAGTACTTC
>TRBJ1-3|-|-|TRBV7-2
CASSSSHGNTIYF
TGTGCCAGCAGCTCGTCGCACGGAAACACCATATATTTT
>TRBJ2-3|TRBD1|-|TRBV5-6
CASRDRDRGFTDTQYF
TGTGCCAGCAGGGACCGGGACAGGGGGTTTACAGATACGCAGTATTTT
>TRBJ2-7|-|-|TRBV7-8
CASSFGRLPKEQYF
TGTGCCAGCAGCTTCGGCAGACTCCCTAAAGAGCAGTACTTC
>TRBJ2-7|TRBD2|-|TRBV3-1/TRBV3-2
CASSQDRRGGPREQYF
TGTGCCAGCAGCCAAGACCGTAGGGGAGGGCCGAGGGAGCAGTACTTC
>TRBJ2-3|TRBD2|-|TRBV4-1
CASSQRGTSGGAGTDTQYF
TGCGCCAGCAGCCAGAGGGGGACTAGCGGGGGGGCTGGGACAGATACGCAGTATTTT
>TRBJ2-5|-|-|TRBV24-1
CATSDGALLRGVETQYF
TGTGCCACCAGTGATGGGGCTCTGTTGCGGGGCGTCGAGACCCAGTACTTC
>TRBJ1-5|-|-|TRBV7-9
CASSLGDQPQHF
TGTGCCAGCAGCTTAGGGGATCAGCCCCAGCATTTT
>TRBJ2-7|TRBD1|-|TRBV2
CASTRTGDYEQYF
TGTGCCAGCACTAGGACAGGGGACTACGAGCAGTACTTC
>TRBJ2-3|-|-|TRBV7-2
CASSFDRSGSTDTQYF
TGTGCCAGCAGCTTCGATCGTAGCGGTAGCACAGATACGCAGTATTTT